The next 8 T cell receptor beta chains were all read from a single sample in a study of STAT5B mutations in CD4+ large granular lymphocyte leukemia (dated by TCRdb to between 2021 and 2024). Libraries were prepared through the immunoSEQ multiplex PCR assay. In TCRdb, the immuneACCESS table is reduced to in-frame sequences with V and J assigned. These tables do not hold every clone; where another copy was compared, an unresolved V gene accounts for under half, and the others remain unexplained. For this sample there are 30,000 to 40,000 clones; 69% appear just once. The top ten constitute approximately 2.5% of the sample. Source material: CD4+ T cells from blood buffy coats. The receptor set was obtained from a human donor in good health.

The chain employs TRBV4-1 and TRBJ2-1, with D perhaps matching TRBD1 (9 bases). The CDR3 is 16 residues long. Germline V CDR1 and CDR2: MGHRA, YSYEKL. V was pared by 6 bases and J by 4 bases, with 19 bases between. The CDR3 nucleotides read TGCGCCAGCAGGCGGGGGGACAGGGATTTATACAATGAGCAGTTCTTC. It is translated as CASRRGDRDLYNEQFF.

The chain joins TRBV19 to TRBJ1-2; D gene uncertain. The V and J ends lost 10 bases and 2 bases respectively, with 11 bases between them. The germline V gene has CDR1 LNHDA and CDR2 SQIVND (reference sequence). The CDR3 runs to 12 residues. The CDR3 here is CATPDGNYGYTF. The CDR3 region has the DNA TGTGCCACCCCGGACGGAAACTATGGCTACACCTTC.

V usage is TRBV5-1 and J usage is TRBJ2-2, with TRBD2 matching over 7 bases. This CDR3 is built from 16 residues. Germline loops: CDR1 SGHRS, CDR2 YFSETQ. V was pared by 0 bases and J by 10 bases, with 12 bases of the junction left unmatched. CDR3 residues: CASSLASGGGTTELFF. The CDR3 DNA sequence: TGCGCCAGCAGCTTGGCCTCGGGGGGTGGGACGACGGAGCTGTTTTTT.

This clone occurred once. This rearrangement joins TRBV19 to TRBJ2-7; D ambiguous. Between the trimmed V and J ends, which lost 5 bases and 8 bases, there was a span of 16 bases. This CDR3 has 13 amino acids. CDR1 and CDR2 from the germline V gene are LNHDA and SQIVND (reference sequence). The CDR3 nucleotides are TGTGCCAGTAGTGGTCGTCATTACGCCAAGCAGTACTTC. Translating it yields CASSGRHYAKQYF.

The chain joins TRBV27 to TRBJ1-2; D is perhaps TRBD1 (6 bases). The CDR3 length is 13 residues. Germline V gene lookup returns CDR1 MNHEY and CDR2 SMNVEV (reference sequence). V lost 6 bases, J lost 6 bases, and 14 bases lay in between. Written as DNA, the CDR3 is TGTGCCAGCAGCCTGGGGGCGAAGAATGGCTACACCTTC. Translation gives CASSLGAKNGYTF.

This clone was seen only a few times. The rearrangement links TRBV6-6 to TRBJ1-4; 9 positions match TRBD1. Germline loops: CDR1 MNHNY, CDR2 SVGAGI (reference sequence). The J segment lost 6 bases and the V segment lost 1 base, leaving 3 bases of the junction unmatched. CDR3 length equals 15 residues. The DNA of the CDR3 is TGTGCCAGCAGTTACTTTAGGACAGGGGATGAAAAACTGTTTTTT. Translated, it gives CASSYFRTGDEKLFF.

J is TRBJ1-1 and V is TRBV28; the match to TRBD1 covers 7 bases. CDR3 length: 14 residues. J gave up 7 bases and V 5 bases, and 10 bases lay outside the gene matches. Germline V gene lookup returns CDR1 MDHEN and CDR2 SYDVKM. CDR3 DNA: TGTGCCAGCAGTCCACTTCGGGACAGAGGTGAAGCTTTCTTT. Its protein product is CASSPLRDRGEAFF.

The chain joins TRBV14 to TRBJ2-5; possibly TRBD2 for D (5 bases). Germline V gene sequence: CDR1 SGHDN, CDR2 FVKESK. V lost 0 bases and J lost 4, with 9 bases in between. The CDR3 runs 14 residues. CDR3 bases: TGTGCCAGCAGCCAAGAAACTAGTCGAGAGACCCAGTACTTC. Translation gives CASSQETSRETQYF.